This TCR beta chain was sequenced during a study of CD8+ T cells in alopecia areata. In the study overall: Each of the treated patients was given oral tofacitinib, 5 to 10 mg twice daily, for moderate-to-severe alopecia areata. Whole-study results and caveats: Just one nonresponder means the tie between baseline CD8+ expansion and response stays uncertain. Normal scalp showed lower clonality than lesional scalp, especially alopecia totalis/universalis.

Turning to this clone: Antigen: not known.

Described treatment: oral pan-JAK inhibitor, 5-10 mg twice daily. The authors sorted CD4+ and CD8+ T cells from PBMCs. Following extraction, RNA underwent reverse transcription to cDNA, which served as the sequencing template. Profiling relied on immunoSEQ multiplex PCR, and the TCRdb table lists in-frame clones only, not all of them. The repertoire consists of roughly 220,000 clones, with 35% to 40% occurring once and the leading ten covering 0.48%. Sequencing was performed on CD4+ T cells sorted from blood, taken at approximately week 31, from a patient treated with tofacitinib. The sequence was collected from a human donor with alopecia areata.

CDR3 coding DNA: TGCGCCAGCAGCACCGGGGCTCAGGGGTCCTTCGCAGATACGCAGTATTTT. Protein product: CASSTGAQGSFADTQYF. The V call is TRBV5-1, the J call TRBJ2-3, with D perhaps matching TRBD1 (6 bases). The CDR3 spans 17 residues. CDR1 and CDR2 from the germline V gene are SGHRS and YFSETQ. Trimming left V 4 bases short and J 4 bases short, with 22 bases between.